These 9 T cell receptor beta chains were all obtained from the same sample, sequenced in a study of blood T cell repertoires in COVID-19. Assay used: immunoSEQ multiplex PCR; TCRdb lists only in-frame clones, some missing. The sample consists of around 260,000 clones, 70% to 90% of them appearing once. Source material: peripheral blood. Receptors originate from a human donor with COVID-19, enrolled during active disease. The donor label of this sample is uncertain.

This clone was recorded only once. V is TRBV28 and J is TRBJ1-2; a possible D gene is TRBD1 (6 bases). CDR1 and CDR2 (germline): MDHEN, SYDVKM. CDR3 length: 15 amino acids. V dropped 6 bases and J dropped 2 bases, with 16 bases sitting between them. CDR3 protein: CASSHPNRANYGYTF. Written as DNA, the CDR3 is TGTGCCAGCAGCCACCCGAACAGGGCCAACTATGGCTACACCTTC.

The chain links TRBV6-5 to TRBJ1-2, with D possibly TRBD1 on 5 matching bases. In germline, CDR1 is MNHEY, CDR2 SVGAGI. V was pared by 5 bases and J by 12 bases, with 16 bases between. This CDR3 has 12 residues. The CDR3 here is CASSRPGGFDTF. The CDR3 DNA follows: TGTGCCAGCAGTCGCCCGGGGGGGTTCGACACCTTC.

V and J are TRBV6-1 and TRBJ1-4, with 8 bases lining up with TRBD1. The germline V gene encodes CDR1 MNHNS and CDR2 SASEGT. The CDR3 totals 19 residues. After removal of 0 bases from V and 7 bases from J, the junction contained 16 bases not matched to a gene. CDR3 in amino acids: CASSEALRGLQGVTEKLFF. CDR3 DNA sequence: TGTGCCAGCAGTGAAGCGCTTCGGGGGCTACAGGGGGTGACTGAAAAACTGTTTTTT.

This chain connects TRBV28 to TRBJ1-2; a weak D match, TRBD1 (5 bases). Germline CDR1 MDHEN, CDR2 SYDVKM. The CDR3 spans 14 residues. V was trimmed by 6 bases and J by 3 bases, leaving 14 bases between them. CDR3 sequence: CASRTWGLDYGYTF. The CDR3 region has the DNA TGTGCCAGCAGGACCTGGGGCCTGGACTATGGCTACACCTTC.

The rearrangement uses TRBV9 and TRBJ2-2, with 12 bases aligning to TRBD2. The trim removed 3 bases at V and 6 bases at J, leaving 15 bases unmatched. From germline, CDR1 is SGDLS and CDR2 YYNGEE. CDR3 size: 19 residues. The CDR3 loop reads CASSEVLTPGLAGAGELFF. For the CDR3, the DNA is TGTGCCAGCAGCGAGGTACTAACCCCGGGACTAGCGGGTGCCGGGGAGCTGTTTTTT.

This chain joins TRBV29-1 and TRBJ2-3; 8 nucleotides line up with TRBD1. CDR3 size: 16 residues. CDR1 is SQVTM, CDR2 ANQGSEA, per germline. V trimming: 5 bases; J trimming: 5 bases; junction bases outside the gene matches: 15. Written as DNA, the CDR3 is TGCAGCGTTCGCCCTCCCGGGACAGGTTATCGAGATACGCAGTATTTT. It encodes CSVRPPGTGYRDTQYF.

The chain combines TRBV6-5 with TRBJ2-3, with TRBD2 as a possible D gene (6 bases). CDR1 MNHEY and CDR2 SVGAGI come from the germline V gene. The CDR3 length is 13 residues. The germline V and J ends were trimmed by 6 bases and 2 bases, with 9 bases remaining between them. CDR3 sequence (DNA): TGTGCCAGCAGCCCGGACTACACAGATACGCAGTATTTT. Translation: CASSPDYTDTQYF.

The count of this clone is one. The V and J genes are TRBV28 and TRBJ2-1; TRBD2 aligns across 9 bases. CDR1 and CDR2 (germline): MDHEN, SYDVKM. The ends lost 3 bases at V and 5 bases at J; junction bases unmatched: 8. CDR3 length: 16 residues. The CDR3 spells CASSFGLAGLNNEQFF. DNA for the CDR3: TGTGCCAGCAGTTTTGGGCTAGCGGGACTTAACAATGAGCAGTTCTTC. Drawing the rest from reference TRBV28 and TRBJ2-1, the complete variable domain is DVKVTQSSRYLVKRTGEKVFLECVQDMDHENMFWYRQDPGLGLRLIYFSYDVKMKEKGDIPEGYSVSREKKERFSLILESASTNQTSMYLCASSFGLAGLNNEQFFGPGTRLTVL.

This clone was counted between two and nine times. The chain combines TRBV9 with TRBJ1-2, with D uncertain. With 0 bases removed from V and 8 bases from J, the gap between germline ends came to 8 bases. The CDR3 has 12 residues. Germline V gene sequence: CDR1 SGDLS, CDR2 YYNGEE. As DNA, the CDR3 is TGTGCCAGCAGCGTAGACACGGGAGGCTACACCTTC. Encoded protein: CASSVDTGGYTF.